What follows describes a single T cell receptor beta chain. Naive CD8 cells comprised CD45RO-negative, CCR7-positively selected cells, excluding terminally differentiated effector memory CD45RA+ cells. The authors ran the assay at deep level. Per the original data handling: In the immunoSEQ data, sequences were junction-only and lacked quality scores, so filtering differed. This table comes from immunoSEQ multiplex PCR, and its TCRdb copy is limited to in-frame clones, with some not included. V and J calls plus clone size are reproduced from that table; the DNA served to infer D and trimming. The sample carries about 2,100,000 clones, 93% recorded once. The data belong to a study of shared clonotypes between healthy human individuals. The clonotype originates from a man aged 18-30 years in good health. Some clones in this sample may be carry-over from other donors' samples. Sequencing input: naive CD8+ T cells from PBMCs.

CDR3 amino acids: CSVEAGSVGETQYF. As DNA, the CDR3 is TGCAGCGTTGAAGCTGGGTCCGTGGGGGAGACCCAGTACTTC. The rearrangement uses TRBV29-1 and TRBJ2-5, with D unclear. Germline CDR1 and CDR2: SQVTM and ANQGSEA. The CDR3 runs to 14 residues. The ends were cut back, 1 base at V and 5 bases at J, with 14 bases in the middle.